A selection of T cell receptor beta chains follows, all from one sample in a study of T cells in Graves' hyperthyroidism and ophthalmopathy. TCRdb analysed the multiplex PCR reads with MiXCR anew, one entry per CDR3 protein. The table has around 620,000 distinct CDR3 sequences, roughly 46% seen once. Material: peripheral blood or thyroid tissue (not recorded which). These receptors were obtained from an adult woman with Graves' disease, either hyperthyroidism or ophthalmopathy (not recorded which). Each CDR3 is given with its conserved first and last residue. A D gene is named only where the DNA matches it firmly. Only part of the rows carry a size: once, few, many, or a class if the clone is expanded.

clone size | J gene | D gene | V gene | CDR3 DNA | CDR3 protein
. | TRBJ1-2 | TRBD1 | TRBV28 | TGTGCCGGATCGACAGGGTTAAGAGGCTACACCTTC | CAGSTGLRGYTF
many | TRBJ2-5 | TRBD1 | TRBV7-2 | TGTGCCAGCAGTTGGGACAGGGGAGAGACCCAGTACTTC | CASSWDRGETQYF
. | TRBJ2-6 | . | TRBV6-5 | TGTGCCAGCAGCCGCCCTCCCGTCCTGACTTTC | CASSRPPVLTF
. | TRBJ1-4 | TRBD1 | TRBV11-2 | TGTGCCAGCAGCTTATTTTGGGACAGGGGGCAGCCCACAACTAATGAAAAACTGTTTTTT | CASSLFWDRGQPTTNEKLFF
. | TRBJ1-1 | TRBD1 | TRBV25-1 | TGTGCTGAGGGACAGGCGTCTACTGAAGCTTTCTTT | CAEGQASTEAFF
many | TRBJ1-2 | . | TRBV29-1 | TGCAGCGTTGACTATGGTACCTCGGCGGGCTACACCTTC | CSVDYGTSAGYTF
. | TRBJ1-4 | TRBD1 | TRBV5-1 | TGCGCCAGCAGCTTGTCAGGGACAGGGAGTGAAAAACTGTTTTTT | CASSLSGTGSEKLFF
many | TRBJ2-2 | . | TRBV7-8 | TGTGCCAGCAGCCGGGTCATCACCGGGGAGCTGTTTTTT | CASSRVITGELFF
. | TRBJ2-1 | . | TRBV5-1 | TGCGCCAGCAGCTCCGAGAACAGGGTCAATGAGCAGTTCTTC | CASSSENRVNEQFF
. | TRBJ2-6 | TRBD1 | TRBV19 | TGTGCCAGTACCAAACGGGACAGCAGGACTGAAGCTTTC | CASTKRDSRTEAF
few | TRBJ2-6 | . | TRBV7-9 | TGTGCCAGCAGCTTAGCGGGTGGGGCTGGGGCCAACGTCCTGACTTTC | CASSLAGGAGANVLTF
many | TRBJ2-5 | . | TRBV11-2 | TGTGCCAGCAGTGGTTTCGGGGGCCAAGAGACCCAGTACTTC | CASSGFGGQETQYF
few | TRBJ2-2 | TRBD2 | TRBV5-1 | TGCGCCAGCAGCTTGCTAGCGGGAGCTGGCACCGGGGAGCTGTTTTTT | CASSLLAGAGTGELFF
many | TRBJ1-5 | TRBD1 | TRBV20-1 | TGCAGTGGGAACAGGGGCTCAGGTCAGCCCCAGCATTTT | CSGNRGSGQPQHF
. | TRBJ2-5 | . | TRBV7-8 | TGTGCCGCAAACCCTACTACAGCGCCGTTATACCAAGAGACCCAGTACTTC | CAANPTTAPLYQETQYF
. | TRBJ2-5 | . | TRBV29-1 | TGCAGCGTTGACGTTTCGGGCGAGACCCAGTACTTC | CSVDVSGETQYF
. | TRBJ2-2 | . | TRBV20-1 | TGCAGTGCCGGGTTACTGGGGCTGAACACCGGGGAGCTGTTTTTT | CSAGLLGLNTGELFF
. | TRBJ1-6 | . | TRBV10-3 | TGTGCCATCAGTGATTGGGGGAATTCACCCCTCCACTTT | CAISDWGNSPLHF
few | TRBJ1-6 | . | TRBV2 | TGTGCCAGCACTGAAGACAGTTCTAATTCACCCCTCCACTTT | CASTEDSSNSPLHF
. | TRBJ1-5 | . | TRBV20-1 | TGCAGTGCTAGGCTCGACTCGAATCAGCCCCAGCATTTT | CSARLDSNQPQHF
many | TRBJ1-5 | . | TRBV5-5 | TGTGCCAGCAGCCCCGGGGGGTGGGGTCAGCCCCAGCATTTT | CASSPGGWGQPQHF
many | TRBJ2-5 | TRBD1 | TRBV7-9 | TGTGCCAGCAGCTTAGCGCCCGGACAGGGGAGAGAGACCCAGTACTTC | CASSLAPGQGRETQYF
. | TRBJ1-6 | . | TRBV10-3 | TGTGCCATCAGTAAGAACAGGGAGACCCATAGCTCCTATAATTCACCCCTCCACTTT | CAISKNRETHSSYNSPLHF
. | TRBJ2-7 | TRBD1 | TRBV5-1 | TGCGCCAGCAGCTCACAGGGGGCGGTGGCCGAGCAGTACTTC | CASSSQGAVAEQYF
. | TRBJ1-2 | . | TRBV20-1 | TGCAGTGCTGGCCAGTACAGGGCTTTCCTGTATGGCTACACCTTC | CSAGQYRAFLYGYTF